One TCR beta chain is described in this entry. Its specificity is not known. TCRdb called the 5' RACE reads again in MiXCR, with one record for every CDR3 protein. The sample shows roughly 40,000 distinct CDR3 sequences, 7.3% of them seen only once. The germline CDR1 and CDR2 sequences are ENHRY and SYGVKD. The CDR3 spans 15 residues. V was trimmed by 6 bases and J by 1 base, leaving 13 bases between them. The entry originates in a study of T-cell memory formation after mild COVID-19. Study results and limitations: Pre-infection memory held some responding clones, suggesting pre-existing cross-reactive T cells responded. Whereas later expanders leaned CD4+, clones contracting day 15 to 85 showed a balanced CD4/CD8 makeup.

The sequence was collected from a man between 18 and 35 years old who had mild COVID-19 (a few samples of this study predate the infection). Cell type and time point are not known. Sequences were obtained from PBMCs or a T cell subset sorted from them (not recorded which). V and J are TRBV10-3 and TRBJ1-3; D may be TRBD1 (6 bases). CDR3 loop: CAIRLGGRSGNTIYF. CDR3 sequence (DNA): TGTGCCATCAGACTCGGGGGGCGGTCTGGAAACACCATATATTTT.